This TCR beta chain was sequenced in a study of T cell repertoires in cytomegalovirus infection. At the level of the study: It was the public TCR beta signatures that indicated both CMV infection and matching HLA type.

A remark on this clonotype: The antigen is not known.

A single record per CDR3 protein comes from TCRdb applying MiXCR to the reads. The sample lists 450,000 to 600,000 distinct CDR3 sequences, roughly 42% occurring once. Findings and caveats of the study: Clonotype analysis showed dominance of the ex vivo response by HLA-C-restricted CMV-specific TCR beta clonotypes.

Germline V gene data show CDR1 as SGHTA and CDR2 as FQGNSA. V gave up 5 bases and J gave up 4 bases; unmatched junction bases: 3. This CDR3 contains 15 residues. The TCR was taken from a human donor in good health (CMV status not recorded). Some clones in this sample may be carry-over from other donors' samples. The rearrangement uses TRBV7-2 and TRBJ2-5, with 14 bases aligning to TRBD2. This specimen was cultured PBMCs, taken from culture after CMV antigen stimulation. CDR3 nucleotide sequence: TGTGCCAGCAGCCAAGGACTAGCGGGGGGAGAGACCCAGTACTTC. This encodes CASSQGLAGGETQYF.